This entry lists 5 T cell receptor beta chains sequenced from one sample in a study of cytomegalovirus exposure and HLA in healthy donors. The PCR was carried out with 60 Vbeta primers and 13 Jbeta primers. Produced via immunoSEQ multiplex PCR; TCRdb's table is partial and in-frame only. Of 150,000 to 180,000 clones in the sample, 70% to 80% were seen once. Sequencing input: PBMCs. These receptors were collected from a woman in her forties in good health and CMV-seronegative.

This chain joins TRBV5-1 and TRBJ2-1, with 11 bases matching TRBD2. CDR3 length: 15 amino acids. J lost 7 bases, V lost 2 bases, and 5 bases had no gene match. Per germline, CDR1 SGHRS and CDR2 YFSETQ. The CDR3 reads CASSFTSGGSNEQFF. CDR3 nucleotides: TGCGCCAGCAGCTTCACTAGCGGGGGCTCGAATGAGCAGTTCTTC.

The V call is TRBV27, the J call TRBJ1-2, with a possible D match to TRBD1 (5 bases). V was trimmed by 4 bases and J by 3 bases, leaving 15 bases between them. CDR1 is MNHEY and CDR2 is SMNVEV in the germline V gene (reference sequence). This CDR3 region has 15 residues. The CDR3 DNA reads as TGTGCCAGCAGTTCTCGGGGGTTTCGGTACTATGGCTACACCTTC. Its translation: CASSSRGFRYYGYTF.

The chain uses TRBV27 and TRBJ2-2; a possible D gene is TRBD1 (6 bases). The CDR3 sequence is 15 residues long. V lost 3 bases to trimming and J lost 5 bases, with 13 bases between them. CDR1 is MNHEY and CDR2 is SMNVEV in the germline V gene (reference sequence). CDR3 bases: TGTGCCAGCAGTTTTACAGGGTTGGGGACCGGGGAGCTGTTTTTT. Translating gives CASSFTGLGTGELFF.

The chain recombines TRBV2 with TRBJ2-7; 11 nucleotides agree with TRBD2. V was pared by 8 bases and J by 0 bases, with 15 bases of the junction left unmatched. Looked up from germline, CDR1 is SNHLY and CDR2 is FYNNEI. This CDR3 has 18 residues. CDR3 coding DNA: TGTGCCAGCCAACTTAGGACTAGCGGGTCCTTGAGCTCCTACGAGCAGTACTTC. This codes for CASQLRTSGSLSSYEQYF.

Details on this clone: Other DNA sequences of this sample code for an identical CDR3. The V call is TRBV5-1, the J call TRBJ2-5, with 14 bases lining up with TRBD2. This CDR3 region has 16 residues. CDR1 and CDR2 (germline): SGHRS, YFSETQ. Trimming removed 0 bases from V and 4 bases from J; junction bases left unmatched: 2. Here the CDR3 DNA reads TGCGCCAGCAGCTTGGGGACTAGCGGGGGGACAGAGACCCAGTACTTC. Translated, it gives CASSLGTSGGTETQYF.